These T cell receptor beta chains were read from a single sample in a study of control samples from healthy donors and cancer patients. Assay: immunoSEQ multiplex PCR; the TCRdb copy retains only in-frame clones and omits some. This table holds around 120,000 clones, around 89% found once. Input material: PBMCs. The receptors here all came from a woman in her fifties or sixties with colorectal cancer. Each CDR3 is given without its conserved first and last residue. The D gene is left open where the match is weak.

CDR3	V	J	D
ASSLDYPGRETQY	TRBV5-1	TRBJ2-5	TRBD2
ASSLSHQETQY	TRBV7-3	TRBJ2-5	-
ASSLGRDYGYT	TRBV10-2	TRBJ1-2	-
ASSSPTAQNTEAF	TRBV27	TRBJ1-1	-
ASSLTDTDTQY	TRBV5-1	TRBJ2-3	-
ASSSLGTGASGNTIY	TRBV27	TRBJ1-3	TRBD1
ASSHRQGQGAHEQY	TRBV4-1	TRBJ2-7	TRBD1
AWSVNVVWGDTQY	TRBV30	TRBJ2-3	-
ASSVLNYEQY	TRBV2	TRBJ2-7	-
ASSVEDSPMNTEAF	TRBV9	TRBJ1-1	-
ASSQDTTDQPQH	TRBV4-2	TRBJ1-5	-
ASSLVGGPYEQY	TRBV11-2	TRBJ2-7	-
ASSYSSQIPNSPLH	TRBV6-6	TRBJ1-6	-
ASSYTGAVQY	TRBV5-1	TRBJ2-4	TRBD1
ASSQAFRRAYEQY	TRBV3-1/TRBV3-2	TRBJ2-7	-
ASSPKEGGAHGYT	TRBV18	TRBJ1-2	-
ASSVTGNTEAF	TRBV2	TRBJ1-1	-